This TCR beta chain appears in the sequencing data of a study of blood T cell repertoires in COVID-19. Study members were between about 18 and 100 years old and lived in 25 or so US regions. Cohort allocation depended upon clinical history that participants reported. J lost 2 bases, V lost 4 bases, and 4 bases had no gene match. CDR1 and CDR2 (germline): SGHRS, YFSETQ. The CDR3 totals 15 residues. Libraries were prepared by immunoSEQ multiplex PCR; TCRdb keeps only in-frame clonotypes and omits some of them. This sample has approximately 260,000 clones, with 75% to 90% found just once. The rearrangement joins TRBV5-1 to TRBJ2-1, with TRBD1 matching 9 bases. Sequences were obtained from PBMCs or T cells enriched from blood (not recorded which). This clonotype was sampled from a woman between 40 and 55 years old with acute COVID-19. CDR3 DNA sequence: TGCGCCAGCAGCCCACGACAGGGGGCCTACAATGAGCAGTTCTTC. Its protein product is CASSPRQGAYNEQFF.